Presented here are 27 T cell receptor beta chains from one specimen sequenced in a study of shared clonotypes between healthy human individuals. Repertoires were generated with immunoSEQ multiplex PCR, while TCRdb's copy carries only in-frame clones and drops some. Of millions of clones in the sample, 90% to 95% were seen once. Sequencing input: naive CD4+ T cells sorted from blood. Specified subset: CD45RA+ positively selected. All receptors come from a young man in good health.

This chain joins TRBV6-6 and TRBJ1-1, with no clear D. Germline V lookup: CDR1 MNHNY, CDR2 SVGAGI (reference sequence). V lost 3 bases and J 7 bases, leaving 15 bases between the germline ends. The CDR3 is 14 amino acids. Here the CDR3 reads CASSYPSNGIEAFF. CDR3 coding DNA: TGTGCCAGCAGTTATCCGTCAAATGGGATTGAAGCTTTCTTT.

For this clone: This CDR3 is also generated by other DNA sequences in the sample. The chain carries TRBV5-1 and TRBJ1-4; D call uncertain. CDR1 SGHRS and CDR2 YFSETQ come from the germline V gene. Trimming removed 2 bases from V and 0 bases from J, with 5 bases in between. This CDR3 has 14 amino acids. CDR3 in DNA: TGCGCCAGCAGCTTAGTTGCAACTAATGAAAAACTGTTTTTT. Translation gives CASSLVATNEKLFF.

On this clone: Other DNA variants within this sample encode the same CDR3. CDR3 bases: TGTGCCAGCAGCTTAGTGGGGACTAGCGGCCAAGAGACCCAGTACTTC. This sequence encodes CASSLVGTSGQETQYF. The genes are TRBV7-2 and TRBJ2-5; 11 bases line up with TRBD2. Germline loops: CDR1 SGHTA, CDR2 FQGNSA. V was pared by 1 base and J by 1 base, with 2 bases of the junction left unmatched. The CDR3 sequence is 16 residues long.

The chain combines TRBV7-9 with TRBJ2-3, with no clear D. The CDR3 extends over 11 amino acids. The ends were cut back, 7 bases at V and 8 bases at J, with 10 bases in the middle. Looked up from germline, CDR1 is SEHNR and CDR2 is FQNEAQ (reference sequence). The CDR3 is CASTPSATQYF. The CDR3 DNA reads TGTGCCAGCACCCCTTCCGCTACGCAGTATTTT.

The chain combines TRBV28 with TRBJ2-3; D might be TRBD1 (6 bases). The V end was cut by 5 bases, the J end by 5 bases, with 23 bases between. Germline V gene lookup returns CDR1 MDHEN and CDR2 SYDVKM. CDR3 length: 17 amino acids. The CDR3 sequence: CASSAPGFGGGLDTQYF. In DNA form, the CDR3 reads TGTGCCAGCAGTGCCCCCGGTTTTGGGGGCGGGTTAGATACGCAGTATTTT.

This chain links TRBV25-1 with TRBJ1-2; 10 positions match TRBD1. The CDR3 is made up of 15 amino acids. J lost 7 bases, V lost 3 bases, and 8 bases had no gene match. Germline V CDR1 and CDR2: MGHDK, SYGVNS. CDR3 DNA sequence: TGTGCCAGCAGTGAGTCCGGGACAGGGGTTGGTGGCTACACCTTC. This sequence encodes CASSESGTGVGGYTF.

V gene TRBV5-1 combines with J gene TRBJ2-3; TRBD1 matches 8 bases. CDR1 and CDR2 (germline): SGHRS, YFSETQ. This CDR3 region has 14 residues. The ends lost 4 bases at V and 4 bases at J; junction bases unmatched: 5. The CDR3 loop is CASSVSTGADTQYF. CDR3 nucleotides: TGCGCCAGCAGCGTTTCGACAGGGGCAGATACGCAGTATTTT.

The rearrangement links TRBV29-1 to TRBJ1-3, with D possibly TRBD1 on 5 matching bases. Trimming took off 6 bases at V and 0 bases at J, with 9 bases between the two ends. In germline, CDR1 is SQVTM, CDR2 ANQGSEA. This CDR3 region has 13 residues. CDR3 coding DNA: TGCAGCGTAGGGACCGACTCTGGAAACACCATATATTTT. The encoded protein is CSVGTDSGNTIYF.

The chain carries TRBV10-3 and TRBJ2-1; 11 nucleotides line up with TRBD2. This CDR3 comprises 16 residues. The J segment lost 5 bases and the V segment lost 6 bases, leaving 9 bases of the junction unmatched. Germline V gene lookup returns CDR1 ENHRY and CDR2 SYGVKD. As DNA, the CDR3 is TGTGCCATCAGAACCTCTAGCGGGAGGAGCCACAATGAGCAGTTCTTC. Its protein is CAIRTSSGRSHNEQFF.

The V and J genes are TRBV2 and TRBJ2-5; 10 bases are shared with TRBD2. Germline loops: CDR1 SNHLY, CDR2 FYNNEI. V was pared by 3 bases and J by 4 bases, with 5 bases of the junction left unmatched. This CDR3 spans 15 amino acids. CDR3: CASSDLAGGGETQYF. CDR3 in DNA: TGTGCCAGCAGTGACTTAGCGGGGGGCGGAGAGACCCAGTACTTC.

The chain links TRBV7-3 to TRBJ2-7, with D unresolved. The CDR3 is 17 residues long. Germline CDR1 and CDR2: SGHTA and FQGTGA. V was cut by 0 bases and J by 7 bases, with 22 bases left in between. CDR3 protein: CASSLTSWWSLVGEQYF. The CDR3 region has the DNA TGTGCCAGCAGCTTAACGTCATGGTGGAGTCTAGTGGGGGAGCAGTACTTC.

This sequence joins TRBV7-6 and TRBJ2-5; no reliable D call. CDR1 and CDR2 from the germline V gene are SGHVS and FNYEAQ. CDR3 length equals 17 residues. V was trimmed by 2 bases and J by 0 bases, leaving 16 bases between them. The CDR3 sequence: CASSLRPETIYQETQYF. For the CDR3, the DNA is TGTGCCAGCAGCTTAAGGCCCGAGACAATCTACCAAGAGACCCAGTACTTC.

This clone was found once. The rearrangement joins TRBV18 to TRBJ1-1; TRBD1 matches 9 bases. Germline V lookup: CDR1 KGHSH, CDR2 LQKENI. Unmatched junction bases numbered 3, after V lost 3 bases and J lost 1 base. This CDR3 region has 15 residues. The CDR3 reads CASSPQGQGNTEAFF. DNA for the CDR3: TGTGCCAGCTCACCCCAGGGACAGGGGAACACTGAAGCTTTCTTT.

J is TRBJ2-7 and V is TRBV5-4, with 8 bases fitting TRBD1. This CDR3 region has 16 residues. Germline V gene lookup returns CDR1 SGHNT and CDR2 YYREEE (reference sequence). V shed 4 bases, J shed 7 bases, and the junction held 16 bases outside the gene matches. CDR3 DNA sequence: TGTGCCAGCAGCAAGTACCCGGGACAGGATTTCTGGGAGCAGTACTTC. Amino acid sequence: CASSKYPGQDFWEQYF.

The chain joins TRBV5-1 to TRBJ2-5, with 8 positions matching TRBD1. V was pared by 4 bases and J by 1 base, with 6 bases of the junction left unmatched. Germline V gives CDR1 SGHRS, CDR2 YFSETQ. CDR3 length equals 15 residues. CDR3 coding DNA: TGCGCCAGCAGCACCGATACAGGGGGCCAAGAGACCCAGTACTTC. The encoded protein is CASSTDTGGQETQYF.

V gene TRBV28 combines with J gene TRBJ1-1; D unresolved. Germline CDR1 and CDR2: MDHEN and SYDVKM. This CDR3 comprises 14 residues. V lost 2 bases to trimming and J lost 1 base, with 8 bases between them. CDR3 sequence: CASSLGDKNTEAFF. The CDR3, as DNA: TGTGCCAGCAGTTTAGGAGACAAGAACACTGAAGCTTTCTTT.

The gene calls are TRBV6-5 and TRBJ1-3; no clear D. Germline CDR1 and CDR2: MNHEY and SVGAGI. V was cut by 0 bases and J by 0 bases, with 9 bases left in between. The CDR3 runs 16 residues. The DNA of the CDR3 is TGTGCCAGCAGTTACTCGATACGGAGCTCTGGAAACACCATATATTTT. Translating it yields CASSYSIRSSGNTIYF.

The chain joins TRBV6-1 to TRBJ1-4; 9 nucleotides match TRBD1. Germline V gene lookup returns CDR1 MNHNS and CDR2 SASEGT. The junction had 6 bases not matched to a gene; V was cut back by 8 bases and J by 8 bases. The CDR3 has 13 amino acids. DNA of the CDR3: TGTGCCAGCGCTAGGGACAGGGACGAAAAACTGTTTTTT. Its protein is CASARDRDEKLFF.

This chain connects TRBV4-1 to TRBJ2-7; 7 nucleotides match TRBD1. This CDR3 is built from 16 residues. The V gene's germline CDR1 is MGHRA and CDR2 YSYEKL. J gave up 0 bases and V 0 bases, and 5 bases lay outside the gene matches. The CDR3 DNA is TGCGCCAGCAGCCAAGATCAGGCAGGGGGCTCCTACGAGCAGTACTTC. This encodes CASSQDQAGGSYEQYF.

This clone was observed once. J is TRBJ1-1 and V is TRBV2; unclear D gene. In germline, CDR1 is SNHLY, CDR2 FYNNEI. The V and J ends lost 6 bases and 0 bases respectively, with 11 bases between them. The CDR3 is 14 amino acids. CDR3 nucleotide sequence: TGTGCCAGCAGATACACTTTCATGAACACTGAAGCTTTCTTT. Residues: CASRYTFMNTEAFF.

Note on this clone: Other DNA variants within this sample encode the same CDR3. The gene calls are TRBV29-1 and TRBJ1-3, with unresolved D. V lost 2 bases to trimming and J lost 0 bases, with 2 bases between them. This CDR3 is built from 12 residues. Germline values: CDR1 SQVTM, CDR2 ANQGSEA. The CDR3 reads CSVEISGNTIYF. The CDR3 bases are TGCAGCGTTGAAATCTCTGGAAACACCATATATTTT.

This rearrangement joins TRBV5-4 to TRBJ2-7; 10 bases are a match to TRBD2. The V and J ends lost 4 bases and 0 bases, in that order; junction bases with no gene match: 10. CDR3 length: 17 residues. From germline, CDR1 is SGHNT and CDR2 YYREEE (reference sequence). The CDR3 reads CASSPRGAGGSSYEQYF. The CDR3 nucleotides are TGTGCCAGCAGCCCGAGGGGAGCGGGAGGGAGCTCCTACGAGCAGTACTTC.

This chain connects TRBV2 to TRBJ1-5; 10 bases match TRBD1. This CDR3 is built from 16 residues. With 5 bases clipped from V and 3 bases from J, the junction kept 7 bases outside the gene matches. CDR1 SNHLY and CDR2 FYNNEI come from the germline V gene. The DNA for the CDR3 is TGTGCCAGCAGTCTTCAGACAGGGGGCTTCAATCAGCCCCAGCATTTT. Encoded protein: CASSLQTGGFNQPQHF.

The rearrangement links TRBV19 to TRBJ2-7; 9 bases match TRBD1. Germline CDR1 and CDR2: LNHDA and SQIVND (reference sequence). The CDR3 extends over 14 amino acids. V lost 4 bases and J lost 4; bases outside the gene matches: 5. CDR3 nucleotide sequence: TGTGCCAGTAGTAGAGGACAGGGGACGTACGAGCAGTACTTC. Encoded protein: CASSRGQGTYEQYF.

The chain carries TRBV5-1 and TRBJ2-5, with TRBD1 matching over 9 bases. V was pared by 6 bases and J by 1 base, with 7 bases of the junction left unmatched. The CDR3 spans 15 residues. Germline V gene lookup returns CDR1 SGHRS and CDR2 YFSETQ. The CDR3, as DNA: TGCGCCAGCACCAACAGGGGGCGAATCCAAGAGACCCAGTACTTC. As protein: CASTNRGRIQETQYF.

The chain couples TRBV29-1 to TRBJ1-1; D ambiguous. Germline values: CDR1 SQVTM, CDR2 ANQGSEA. Trimming removed 3 bases from V and 5 bases from J, with 13 bases in between. The CDR3 covers 13 residues. CDR3 sequence reads: CSVDKGQWTEAFF. The DNA for the CDR3 is TGCAGCGTTGACAAGGGTCAGTGGACTGAAGCTTTCTTT.

The chain uses TRBV11-2 and TRBJ2-7; 8 bases match TRBD2. The V and J ends lost 2 bases and 2 bases, in that order; junction bases with no gene match: 2. Germline assignment: CDR1 SGHAT and CDR2 FQNNGV. The CDR3 covers 14 residues. CDR3 loop: CASSLMGLAYEQYF. DNA for the CDR3: TGTGCCAGCAGCTTAATGGGACTAGCCTACGAGCAGTACTTC.